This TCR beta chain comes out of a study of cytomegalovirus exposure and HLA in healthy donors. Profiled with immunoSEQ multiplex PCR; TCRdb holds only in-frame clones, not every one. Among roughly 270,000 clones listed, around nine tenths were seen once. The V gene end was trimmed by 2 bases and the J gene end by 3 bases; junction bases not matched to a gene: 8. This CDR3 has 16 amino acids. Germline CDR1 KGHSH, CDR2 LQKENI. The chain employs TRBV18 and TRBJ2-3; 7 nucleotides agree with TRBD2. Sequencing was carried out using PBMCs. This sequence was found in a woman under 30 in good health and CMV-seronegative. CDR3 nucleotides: TGTGCCAGCTCACCAATGACGGGAGGTCTTACAGATACGCAGTATTTT. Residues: CASSPMTGGLTDTQYF. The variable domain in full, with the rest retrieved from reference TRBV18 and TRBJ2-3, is NAGVMQNPRHLVRRRGQEARLRCSPMKGHSHVYWYRQLPEEGLKFMVYLQKENIIDESGMPKERFSAEFPKEGPSILRIQQVVRGDSAAYFCASSPMTGGLTDTQYFGPGTRLTVL.